This TCR beta chain was profiled in a study of response to subunit inactivated influenza vaccine. Using its own MiXCR run on the RT-PCR reads, TCRdb lists one record per CDR3 protein. The data contain some 300,000 distinct CDR3 sequences, 22% of them singletons. Trimming removed 0 bases from V and 5 bases from J, with 5 bases in between. Per germline, CDR1 SGHKS and CDR2 YYEKEE (reference sequence). The CDR3 has 13 amino acids. Comments on this clonotype: What it recognizes is unknown.

Overall study findings and caveats: Seasonal influenza vaccination, on each occasion, was suggested by the authors to recruit few new T cells.

The clonotype comes from a man in his fifties or sixties who received an inactivated influenza vaccine. The chain combines TRBV5-5 with TRBJ1-4; D is unresolved. Sample: PBMCs from blood, taken about 20 months after vaccination. The chain's CDR3 is CASSLAVNEKLFF. The CDR3 coding sequence is TGTGCCAGCAGCTTGGCCGTGAATGAAAAACTGTTTTTT.